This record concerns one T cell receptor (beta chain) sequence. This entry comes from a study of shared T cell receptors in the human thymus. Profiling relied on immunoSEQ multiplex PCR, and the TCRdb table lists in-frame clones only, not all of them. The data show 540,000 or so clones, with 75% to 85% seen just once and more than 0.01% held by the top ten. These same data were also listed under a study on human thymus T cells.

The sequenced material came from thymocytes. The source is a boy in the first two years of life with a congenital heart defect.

CDR3 in DNA: TGTGCCAGCAACAGGGTCCTCACACCAAAGTATGGCTACACCTTC. Its translation is CASNRVLTPKYGYTF. This chain uses TRBV2 with TRBJ1-2; maybe TRBD1 (6 bases). The ends were cut back, 7 bases at V and 5 bases at J, with 20 bases in the middle. Germline CDR1 is SNHLY and CDR2 is FYNNEI. The CDR3 is made up of 15 amino acids.